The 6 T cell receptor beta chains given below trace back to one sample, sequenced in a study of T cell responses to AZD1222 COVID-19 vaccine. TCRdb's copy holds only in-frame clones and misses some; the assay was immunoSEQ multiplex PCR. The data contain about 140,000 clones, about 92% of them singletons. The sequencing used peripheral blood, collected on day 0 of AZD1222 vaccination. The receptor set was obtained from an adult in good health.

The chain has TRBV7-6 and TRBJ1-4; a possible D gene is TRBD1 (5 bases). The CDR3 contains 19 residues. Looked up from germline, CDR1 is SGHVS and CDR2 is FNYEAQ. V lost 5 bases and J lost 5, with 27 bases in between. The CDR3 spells CASSGILPPRGLGNEKLFF. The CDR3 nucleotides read TGTGCCAGCAGCGGTATACTCCCCCCCCGGGGACTAGGGAATGAAAAACTGTTTTTT.

The CDR3, as DNA: TGTGCCACCAGTGCCGCAGGAACAGGCCGGGACCGCGGGGAGCTGTTTTTT. Amino acid sequence: CATSAAGTGRDRGELFF. The rearrangement uses TRBV24-1 and TRBJ2-2; D possibly matches TRBD1 or TRBD2 (5 bases each). This CDR3 has 17 residues. Germline V gene data show CDR1 as KGHDR and CDR2 as SFDVKD. The V end was cut by 5 bases, the J end by 7 bases, with 22 bases between.

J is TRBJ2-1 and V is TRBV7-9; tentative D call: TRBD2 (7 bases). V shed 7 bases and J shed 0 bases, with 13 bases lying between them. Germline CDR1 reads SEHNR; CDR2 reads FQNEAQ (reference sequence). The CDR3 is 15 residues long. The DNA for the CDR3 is TGTGCCAGCATCGAGAGGGGGGGCTCCTACAATGAGCAGTTCTTC. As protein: CASIERGGSYNEQFF.

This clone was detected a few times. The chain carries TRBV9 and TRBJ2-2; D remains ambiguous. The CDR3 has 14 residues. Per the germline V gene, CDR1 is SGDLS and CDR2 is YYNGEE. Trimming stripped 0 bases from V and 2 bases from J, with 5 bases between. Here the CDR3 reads CASSVDPNTGELFF. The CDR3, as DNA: TGTGCCAGCAGCGTAGACCCAAACACCGGGGAGCTGTTTTTT.

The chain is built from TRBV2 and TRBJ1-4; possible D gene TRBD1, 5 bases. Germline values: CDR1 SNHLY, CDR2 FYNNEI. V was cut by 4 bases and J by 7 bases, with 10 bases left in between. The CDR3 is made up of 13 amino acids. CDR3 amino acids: CASSVEGLEKLFF. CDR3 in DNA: TGTGCCAGCAGTGTTGAGGGGCTTGAAAAACTGTTTTTT.

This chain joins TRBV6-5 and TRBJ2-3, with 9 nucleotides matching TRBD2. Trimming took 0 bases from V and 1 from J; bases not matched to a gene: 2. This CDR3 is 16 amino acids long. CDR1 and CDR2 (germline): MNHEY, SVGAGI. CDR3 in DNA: TGTGCCAGCAGTTACTCTTCTAGCGGGGGCACAGATACGCAGTATTTT. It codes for CASSYSSSGGTDTQYF.